A selection of T cell receptor beta chains follows, all from one sample in a study of identical twins. MiXCR, run by TCRdb on the 5' RACE reads, gives a single entry per CDR3 protein. The sample carries roughly 700,000 distinct CDR3 sequences, over 8.5% recorded once. The same specimen was also included in a second study, on yellow fever vaccine responses in identical twins.

The sample comprised PBMCs. The receptors shown here come from a woman younger than 30 in good health. Each CDR3 is given with its conserved first and last residue. Each record gives: CDR3 DNA, CDR3 protein, V gene, clone size, J gene, D gene. A D gene is named only where the DNA matches it firmly. Clone size, where shown, is once, few, many, or a class for clones that have expanded.

cdr3_nt: TGCGCCAGCAGCCCCCGCCCGGGGGTCACAGATACGCAGTATTTT; cdr3_aa: CASSPRPGVTDTQYF; v_call: TRBV4-3; clone_size: few; j_call: TRBJ2-3; d_call: NA
cdr3_nt: TGCAGTGCTAGAGATCTTTCTGGGGGTAATGGCTACACCTTC; cdr3_aa: CSARDLSGGNGYTF; v_call: TRBV20-1; clone_size: few; j_call: TRBJ1-2; d_call: NA
cdr3_nt: TGTGCCAGCAGTGATGACGAGGGGTCTGGGGCCAACGTCCTGACTTTC; cdr3_aa: CASSDDEGSGANVLTF; v_call: TRBV2; clone_size: few; j_call: TRBJ2-6; d_call: NA
cdr3_nt: TGTGCCAGCAGCCAAGAGGACTCTGGAAACACCATATATTTT; cdr3_aa: CASSQEDSGNTIYF; v_call: TRBV4-2; clone_size: many; j_call: TRBJ1-3; d_call: NA
cdr3_nt: TGTGCCAGCACCTCTAGCGGGACCACCTACGAGCAGTACTTC; cdr3_aa: CASTSSGTTYEQYF; v_call: TRBV12-3/TRBV12-4; clone_size: many; j_call: TRBJ2-7; d_call: TRBD2
cdr3_nt: TGTGCCAGCAGCCAAGTCGGCCTAGCGGGAGGAAAAAGCTCCTACAATGAGCAGTTCTTC; cdr3_aa: CASSQVGLAGGKSSYNEQFF; v_call: TRBV14; clone_size: few; j_call: TRBJ2-1; d_call: TRBD2
cdr3_nt: TGTGCCAGCAGCTTATCTTCCCGGAAGAGCACAGATACGCAGTATTTT; cdr3_aa: CASSLSSRKSTDTQYF; v_call: TRBV7-2; clone_size: few; j_call: TRBJ2-3; d_call: NA
cdr3_nt: TGTGCCAGCAGCTTAACAAGGACAGGGAACACCGGGGAGCTGTTTTTT; cdr3_aa: CASSLTRTGNTGELFF; v_call: TRBV7-3; clone_size: few; j_call: TRBJ2-2; d_call: TRBD1
cdr3_nt: TGCGCCAGCAGCCAAGATTGGGCCGGGAGAGGTTACAATGAGCAGTTCTTC; cdr3_aa: CASSQDWAGRGYNEQFF; v_call: TRBV4-3; clone_size: NA; j_call: TRBJ2-1; d_call: NA
cdr3_nt: TGCAGTGCCCCGGGGCAGGACCGCACAGATACGCAGTATTTT; cdr3_aa: CSAPGQDRTDTQYF; v_call: TRBV20-1; clone_size: few; j_call: TRBJ2-3; d_call: NA
cdr3_nt: TGTGCCAGCAGCTTAGCCCCCGGGGCGTCGACATACGAGCAGTACTTC; cdr3_aa: CASSLAPGASTYEQYF; v_call: TRBV7-9; clone_size: few; j_call: TRBJ2-7; d_call: NA
cdr3_nt: TGTGCCAGCAGTGACCCCCGGCCCTCACTAGCGGGGGCCCCTTACGAGCAGTACTTC; cdr3_aa: CASSDPRPSLAGAPYEQYF; v_call: TRBV2; clone_size: NA; j_call: TRBJ2-7; d_call: TRBD2
cdr3_nt: TGTGCCATCAGTGACGAACAGGGGGCCAACACCGGGGAGCTGTTTTTT; cdr3_aa: CAISDEQGANTGELFF; v_call: TRBV10-3; clone_size: many; j_call: TRBJ2-2; d_call: TRBD1
cdr3_nt: TGCAGTGCTAGAGAAATCGGACAGGTTCAAGAGACCCAGTACTTC; cdr3_aa: CSAREIGQVQETQYF; v_call: TRBV20-1; clone_size: NA; j_call: TRBJ2-5; d_call: TRBD1
cdr3_nt: TGTGCCAGCAGCCCTCTCGGGACAGGGGCGCGGAATGAGCAGTTCTTC; cdr3_aa: CASSPLGTGARNEQFF; v_call: TRBV3-1; clone_size: many; j_call: TRBJ2-1; d_call: TRBD1
cdr3_nt: TGTGCCAGCAGTTTCGCCGGGACAGGGACTTCACCCCTCCACTTT; cdr3_aa: CASSFAGTGTSPLHF; v_call: TRBV27; clone_size: few; j_call: TRBJ1-6; d_call: TRBD1
cdr3_nt: TGTGCCAGCAGTAGAGCGGGAGGTTACAATGAGCAGTTCTTC; cdr3_aa: CASSRAGGYNEQFF; v_call: TRBV12-3/TRBV12-4; clone_size: many; j_call: TRBJ2-1; d_call: TRBD2
cdr3_nt: TGTGCCACCAGTGATCCTCCGTATGAGCAGTTCTTC; cdr3_aa: CATSDPPYEQFF; v_call: TRBV24-1; clone_size: many; j_call: TRBJ2-1; d_call: NA
cdr3_nt: TGTGCCAGCAGCCAAGATCCCACTAGCGGGGGGGCCGGTGCCACCGGGGAGCTGTTTTTT; cdr3_aa: CASSQDPTSGGAGATGELFF; v_call: TRBV4-2; clone_size: NA; j_call: TRBJ2-2; d_call: TRBD2
cdr3_nt: TGTGCCACCAGTGATTTGGGGACTAGCTCCTACAATGAGCAGTTCTTC; cdr3_aa: CATSDLGTSSYNEQFF; v_call: TRBV24-1; clone_size: many; j_call: TRBJ2-1; d_call: TRBD2
cdr3_nt: TGTGCCAGCAGTTTAAGTTCCGAGCAGTACTTC; cdr3_aa: CASSLSSEQYF; v_call: TRBV12-3/TRBV12-4; clone_size: many; j_call: TRBJ2-7; d_call: NA
cdr3_nt: TGCAGTGCTAGCCTGAGCGGGAGAGCGGCAGATACGCAGTATTTT; cdr3_aa: CSASLSGRAADTQYF; v_call: TRBV20-1; clone_size: NA; j_call: TRBJ2-3; d_call: TRBD2
cdr3_nt: TGTGCCAGCAGCTTAGAGGCTTTGATCCGGCACACTGAAGCTTTCTTT; cdr3_aa: CASSLEALIRHTEAFF; v_call: TRBV7-9; clone_size: NA; j_call: TRBJ1-1; d_call: NA
cdr3_nt: TGTGCCAGTAGTATACGACCGGGACAGGACTCCTACGAGCAGTACTTC; cdr3_aa: CASSIRPGQDSYEQYF; v_call: TRBV19; clone_size: few; j_call: TRBJ2-7; d_call: TRBD1
cdr3_nt: TGTGCCATCAGCGCCCGGGGACAGGCTCCAACGCAGTATTTT; cdr3_aa: CAISARGQAPTQYF; v_call: TRBV10-3; clone_size: NA; j_call: TRBJ2-3; d_call: TRBD1
cdr3_nt: TGCGCCAGCAGCTTGGCTCCGACAGGGGTAGCCTATGGCTACACCTTC; cdr3_aa: CASSLAPTGVAYGYTF; v_call: TRBV5-1; clone_size: few; j_call: TRBJ1-2; d_call: TRBD1
cdr3_nt: TGCAGTGCTAGACTAGCGGGAGGAAAGAAAGAGACCCAGTACTTC; cdr3_aa: CSARLAGGKKETQYF; v_call: TRBV20-1; clone_size: few; j_call: TRBJ2-5; d_call: TRBD2
cdr3_nt: TGTGCCACCAGCAGACAGGTTTTCGGCACAGATACGCAGTATTTT; cdr3_aa: CATSRQVFGTDTQYF; v_call: TRBV15; clone_size: many; j_call: TRBJ2-3; d_call: NA
cdr3_nt: TGTGCCAGCAGCGACGGGCTAGCGCGGTACGAGCAGTACTTC; cdr3_aa: CASSDGLARYEQYF; v_call: TRBV6-2/TRBV6-3; clone_size: few; j_call: TRBJ2-7; d_call: NA
cdr3_nt: TGTGCCAGCAGTTACCGCGACAGTTTCAATCAGCCCCAGCATTTT; cdr3_aa: CASSYRDSFNQPQHF; v_call: TRBV6-5; clone_size: few; j_call: TRBJ1-5; d_call: NA
cdr3_nt: TGCAGTGCTAGCCAGCACGTAGGGGAGCTGTTTTTT; cdr3_aa: CSASQHVGELFF; v_call: TRBV20-1; clone_size: NA; j_call: TRBJ2-2; d_call: NA
cdr3_nt: TGTGCCAGCAGCTCGCGCGCTAGCGGAAAAGAGACCCAGTACTTC; cdr3_aa: CASSSRASGKETQYF; v_call: TRBV14; clone_size: many; j_call: TRBJ2-5; d_call: TRBD2
cdr3_nt: TGCGCCAGCACTCGGGACCTATATAATTCACCCCTCCACTTT; cdr3_aa: CASTRDLYNSPLHF; v_call: TRBV5-1; clone_size: NA; j_call: TRBJ1-6; d_call: NA
cdr3_nt: TGTGCCAGCAGCTTTGCCCTCCTCTGCGGGGAGCTGTTTTTT; cdr3_aa: CASSFALLCGELFF; v_call: TRBV5-5; clone_size: NA; j_call: TRBJ2-2; d_call: NA
cdr3_nt: TGCGCCAGCAGCCAAGGGGTAGCAGTGATTTACGAGCAGTACTTC; cdr3_aa: CASSQGVAVIYEQYF; v_call: TRBV4-3; clone_size: few; j_call: TRBJ2-7; d_call: NA
cdr3_nt: TGTGCCAGCTCACCGCTGCGGAGCGGGGGGGCGGTCACAGATACGCAGTATTTT; cdr3_aa: CASSPLRSGGAVTDTQYF; v_call: TRBV18; clone_size: few; j_call: TRBJ2-3; d_call: TRBD2
cdr3_nt: TGTGCCAGCTCGCAGACTAGCGGTTTCACCTACGAGCAGTACTTC; cdr3_aa: CASSQTSGFTYEQYF; v_call: TRBV18; clone_size: NA; j_call: TRBJ2-7; d_call: TRBD2
cdr3_nt: TGTGCCAGCAGCTATCCTACTAGCGGGAGTTATGCCTACGAGCAGTACTTC; cdr3_aa: CASSYPTSGSYAYEQYF; v_call: TRBV7-9; clone_size: NA; j_call: TRBJ2-7; d_call: TRBD2
cdr3_nt: TGTGCCAGCAGTTCGGGACTAGTCGGGGGCACAGATACGCAGTATTTT; cdr3_aa: CASSSGLVGGTDTQYF; v_call: TRBV7-6; clone_size: NA; j_call: TRBJ2-3; d_call: TRBD2
cdr3_nt: TGTGCCACCAGTGATTTGTCTGTGGGAGAGGGGACCGGGGAGCTGTTTTTT; cdr3_aa: CATSDLSVGEGTGELFF; v_call: TRBV24-1; clone_size: NA; j_call: TRBJ2-2; d_call: NA
cdr3_nt: TGCAGCGTTGAAGACCTAGCGGGGGACTATTTACAGCAGTACTTC; cdr3_aa: CSVEDLAGDYLQQYF; v_call: TRBV29-1; clone_size: many; j_call: TRBJ2-7; d_call: TRBD2
cdr3_nt: TGCAGCGTTCGTCCGGCGAACACCGGGGAGCTGTTTTTT; cdr3_aa: CSVRPANTGELFF; v_call: TRBV29-1; clone_size: NA; j_call: TRBJ2-2; d_call: NA
cdr3_nt: TGCAGCGTTGATCACTCTAGCGGGCCCTACAATGAGCAGTTCTTC; cdr3_aa: CSVDHSSGPYNEQFF; v_call: TRBV29-1; clone_size: many; j_call: TRBJ2-1; d_call: TRBD2
cdr3_nt: TGTGCCAGCAGTCCCGGGAGTGGTGCCGGGGAGCTGTTTTTT; cdr3_aa: CASSPGSGAGELFF; v_call: TRBV6-2/TRBV6-3; clone_size: few; j_call: TRBJ2-2; d_call: NA
cdr3_nt: TGTGCCAGCAGCTTAGAACTAGCGGCTGGCACAGATACGCAGTATTTT; cdr3_aa: CASSLELAAGTDTQYF; v_call: TRBV11-2; clone_size: few; j_call: TRBJ2-3; d_call: TRBD2
cdr3_nt: TGCAGTGCTAGACCCGGGGGGGGTCCCGCCTACGAGCAGTACTTC; cdr3_aa: CSARPGGGPAYEQYF; v_call: TRBV20-1; clone_size: many; j_call: TRBJ2-7; d_call: TRBD2
cdr3_nt: TGTGCCAGCAGCCACGGGACGCGAAGCTACGAGCAGTACTTC; cdr3_aa: CASSHGTRSYEQYF; v_call: TRBV7-2; clone_size: few; j_call: TRBJ2-7; d_call: NA
cdr3_nt: TGTGCCTGGAGTACCCACTACAATGAGCAGTTCTTC; cdr3_aa: CAWSTHYNEQFF; v_call: TRBV30; clone_size: many; j_call: TRBJ2-1; d_call: NA
cdr3_nt: TGTGCCAGCAGTCGAAGGACAGGATATGGTTCGTCTGGGGCCAACGTCCTGACTTTC; cdr3_aa: CASSRRTGYGSSGANVLTF; v_call: TRBV12-3/TRBV12-4; clone_size: NA; j_call: TRBJ2-6; d_call: TRBD1
cdr3_nt: TGTGCCAGCAGCCCCGGGACAGGGGGCCATGAGCAGTTCTTC; cdr3_aa: CASSPGTGGHEQFF; v_call: TRBV2; clone_size: few; j_call: TRBJ2-1; d_call: TRBD1